Presented here are 30 T cell receptor beta chains from one specimen sequenced in a study of blood T cell repertoires in COVID-19 (dated by TCRdb to 2018 to 2020). Library construction relied on the immunoSEQ multiplex PCR assay. TCRdb obtained this table from immuneACCESS and retained in-frame rearrangements with V and J assigned. These tables miss some clones; where compared with another copy, unresolved V genes account for less than half of the shortfall, and the remainder is unexplained. The sample records 55,000 to 75,000 clones, roughly 90% of which are singletons. The top ten clones comprise 3.5% to 4% of the sample. Sequenced material: peripheral blood. These receptors all stem from a human donor in a cohort sampled during active COVID-19.

The chain links TRBV19 to TRBJ1-6; D is unclear. The germline V gene encodes CDR1 LNHDA and CDR2 SQIVND (reference sequence). Between the trimmed V and J ends, which lost 6 bases and 0 bases, there was a span of 6 bases. There are 14 residues in the CDR3. CDR3 residues: CASRMSSYNSPLHF. The DNA of the CDR3 is TGTGCCAGTAGGATGAGCTCCTATAATTCACCCCTCCACTTT.

This clone was detected only a few times. The V call is TRBV28, the J call TRBJ2-7; D possibly corresponds to TRBD1 (6 bases). V was cut by 3 bases and J by 3 bases, with 18 bases left in between. CDR1 is MDHEN, CDR2 SYDVKM, per germline. This CDR3 has 16 amino acids. The CDR3 loop reads CASSLGPRGVGYEQYF. The CDR3 DNA is TGTGCCAGCAGTTTGGGGCCCAGGGGAGTGGGCTACGAGCAGTACTTC. Full variable domain (outside the CDR3, taken from reference TRBV28 and TRBJ2-7): DVKVTQSSRYLVKRTGEKVFLECVQDMDHENMFWYRQDPGLGLRLIYFSYDVKMKEKGDIPEGYSVSREKKERFSLILESASTNQTSMYLCASSLGPRGVGYEQYFGPGTRLTVT.

The chain carries TRBV4-3 and TRBJ2-3; D is unresolved. Looked up from germline, CDR1 is LGHNA and CDR2 is YSLEER. CDR3 length equals 14 residues. Trimming cost V 0 bases and J 3 bases, with 7 bases left between them. CDR3 in amino acids: CASSQDLRTDTQYF. The DNA for the CDR3 is TGCGCCAGCAGCCAAGACCTCCGGACAGATACGCAGTATTTT.

This chain connects TRBV11-1 to TRBJ1-1; 9 bases fit TRBD1. Germline V gene sequence: CDR1 SGHAT, CDR2 FQDESV (reference sequence). The CDR3 consists of 15 residues. V gave up 6 bases and J gave up 5 bases; unmatched junction bases: 10. The CDR3 bases are TGTGCCAGCAGTCTATCCGGGACAGGGAAGACTGAAGCTTTCTTT. It specifies CASSLSGTGKTEAFF.

The V gene is TRBV5-4, the J gene TRBJ1-2; tentatively, D is TRBD1 (5 bases). This CDR3 comprises 14 residues. Deletions cut 0 bases from V and 4 bases from J, with 10 bases between. Germline V lookup: CDR1 SGHNT, CDR2 YYREEE (reference sequence). CDR3 sequence reads: CASSLARGLYGYTF. Written as DNA, the CDR3 is TGTGCCAGCAGCTTGGCCCGGGGACTCTATGGCTACACCTTC.

This clone has a single count. This chain uses TRBV7-6 with TRBJ2-6; possibly TRBD1 for D (6 bases). CDR1 is SGHVS and CDR2 is FNYEAQ in the germline V gene. This CDR3 spans 16 amino acids. Trimming cost V 4 bases and J 6 bases, with 16 bases left between them. The CDR3 protein is CASSSYRVTEANVLTF. DNA for the CDR3: TGTGCCAGCAGCTCCTACAGGGTCACTGAGGCCAACGTCCTGACTTTC.

The chain recombines TRBV27 with TRBJ2-1, with 9 bases identical to TRBD2. Trimming took 3 bases from V and 4 from J; bases not matched to a gene: 4. The germline gives CDR1 MNHEY, CDR2 SMNVEV (reference sequence). The CDR3 spans 15 residues. The CDR3 sequence is CASSLQAGGYNEQFF. The CDR3 bases are TGTGCCAGCAGTTTGCAAGCGGGAGGTTACAATGAGCAGTTCTTC.

This chain connects TRBV7-9 to TRBJ2-2; 8 bases are a match to TRBD2. The CDR3 is made up of 16 amino acids. The junction had 6 bases not matched to a gene; V was cut back by 5 bases and J by 1 base. The germline CDR1 and CDR2 sequences are SEHNR and FQNEAQ (reference sequence). CDR3 sequence reads: CASSRFAGGNTGELFF. The CDR3 DNA follows: TGTGCCAGCAGCCGTTTCGCGGGAGGGAACACCGGGGAGCTGTTTTTT. Full variable domain (outside the CDR3, taken from reference TRBV7-9 and TRBJ2-2): DTGVSQNPRHKITKRGQNVTFRCDPISEHNRLYWYRQTLGQGPEFLTYFQNEAQLEKSRLLSDRFSAERPKGSFSTLEIQRTEQGDSAMYLCASSRFAGGNTGELFFGEGSRLTVL.

Here the CDR3 reads CSSQGLDEQYF. DNA for the CDR3: TGCAGTTCACAGGGGTTGGACGAGCAGTACTTC. The chain links TRBV20-1 to TRBJ2-7; 7 bases line up with TRBD1. This CDR3 has 11 amino acids. The V gene's germline CDR1 is DFQATT and CDR2 SNEGSKA (reference sequence). V shed 8 bases and J 5 bases; nucleotides not matched to a gene: 6.

The rearrangement joins TRBV19 to TRBJ1-1; 11 bases agree with TRBD1. In germline, CDR1 is LNHDA, CDR2 SQIVND (reference sequence). The CDR3 consists of 15 residues. J was trimmed by 1 base and V by 10 bases; bases with no gene match: 8. This CDR3 reads CATRTGGVSNTEAFF. Here the CDR3 DNA reads TGTGCCACCCGGACAGGGGGCGTCTCGAACACTGAAGCTTTCTTT. The full variable domain, completed using reference TRBV19 and TRBJ1-1, is DGGITQSPKYLFRKEGQNVTLSCEQNLNHDAMYWYRQDPGQGLRLIYYSQIVNDFQKGDIAEGYSVSREKKESFPLTVTSAQKNPTAFYLCATRTGGVSNTEAFFGQGTRLTVV.

The chain carries TRBV30 and TRBJ2-5, with D perhaps TRBD1 (5 bases). This CDR3 is 13 amino acids long. V dropped 0 bases and J dropped 2 bases, with 7 bases sitting between them. CDR1 is GTSNPN, CDR2 SVGIG, per germline (reference sequence). DNA for the CDR3: TGTGCCTGGAGTGTAGGGGTACAAGAGACCCAGTACTTC. It encodes CAWSVGVQETQYF.

The chain links TRBV30 to TRBJ1-2; 8 bases agree with TRBD1. The germline gives CDR1 GTSNPN, CDR2 SVGIG (reference sequence). The CDR3 is made up of 12 amino acids. The V and J ends lost 2 bases and 8 bases, in that order; junction bases with no gene match: 4. The CDR3 region has the DNA TGTGCCTGGAGTACAGGGGGAGGCGGCTACACCTTC. Its protein product is CAWSTGGGGYTF.

The V and J genes are TRBV4-2 and TRBJ2-5; tentative D call: TRBD2 (6 bases). CDR3 size: 16 residues. V lost 0 bases and J 5 bases, leaving 16 bases between the germline ends. Per germline, CDR1 LGHNA and CDR2 YNFKEQ. CDR3 coding DNA: TGTGCCAGCAGCCAAGAGGGTATCGGGGGTCTGGAGACCCAGTACTTC. Protein product: CASSQEGIGGLETQYF.

The chain carries TRBV12-3 or TRBV12-4 and TRBJ2-4, with 8 bases lining up with TRBD1. V lost 6 bases, J lost 6 bases, and 4 bases stayed unmatched. The CDR3 length is 13 residues. For the CDR3, the DNA is TGTGCCAGCAGACCGGGACAGGCAAACATTCAGTACTTC. Amino acids: CASRPGQANIQYF.

V is TRBV7-3 and J is TRBJ2-1, with 16 bases identical to TRBD2. Germline V gene sequence: CDR1 SGHTA, CDR2 FQGTGA. This CDR3 is built from 19 residues. The trim removed 5 bases at V and 3 bases at J, leaving 10 bases unmatched. The chain's CDR3 is CASSLTGTSGGANYNEQFF. CDR3 nucleotides: TGTGCCAGCAGCCTTACCGGGACTAGCGGGGGGGCCAACTACAATGAGCAGTTCTTC.

This chain uses TRBV18 with TRBJ1-1; 7 nucleotides align to TRBD1. The CDR3 totals 17 residues. The ends lost 0 bases at V and 3 bases at J; junction bases unmatched: 10. CDR1 is KGHSH, CDR2 LQKENI, per germline. The chain's CDR3 is CASSPPGQNLRDTEAFF. The CDR3 DNA is TGTGCCAGCTCACCACCGGGACAGAACCTTAGGGACACTGAAGCTTTCTTT. Filled out from reference TRBV18 and TRBJ1-1, the complete variable domain reads NAGVMQNPRHLVRRRGQEARLRCSPMKGHSHVYWYRQLPEEGLKFMVYLQKENIIDESGMPKERFSAEFPKEGPSILRIQQVVRGDSAAYFCASSPPGQNLRDTEAFFGQGTRLTVV.

V usage is TRBV7-2 and J usage is TRBJ2-1; the match to TRBD2 covers 7 bases. This CDR3 is 14 amino acids long. The germline V gene encodes CDR1 SGHTA and CDR2 FQGNSA. J lost 2 bases, V lost 8 bases, and 6 bases had no gene match. CDR3: CASHGGGPYNEQFF. CDR3 nucleotide sequence: TGTGCCAGCCATGGGGGAGGGCCCTACAATGAGCAGTTCTTC.

The chain links TRBV6-5 to TRBJ1-1; D not certain. The CDR3 extends over 13 amino acids. CDR1 MNHEY and CDR2 SVGAGI come from the germline V gene. Trimming stripped 8 bases from V and 0 bases from J, with 10 bases between. CDR3 nucleotides: TGTGCCAGCGCCCGGGAGATGAACACTGAAGCTTTCTTT. Translation gives CASAREMNTEAFF.

This clone was counted once. The V gene is TRBV11-3, the J gene TRBJ2-3, with a tentative D call TRBD2 (6 bases). The V gene's germline CDR1 is SGHNT and CDR2 YENEEA. The V end was cut by 3 bases, the J end by 6 bases, with 16 bases between. The CDR3 length is 15 residues. The CDR3: CASSFDGGKGDTQYF. CDR3 bases: TGTGCCAGCAGCTTTGACGGAGGGAAGGGGGATACGCAGTATTTT.

V gene TRBV21-1 combines with J gene TRBJ2-5; TRBD1 is taken as the D call from the table, unchecked against the DNA. TRBV21-1 is flagged as a pseudogene. The CDR3 sequence is 16 residues long. The CDR3 spells CASSKQYRVVVETQYF. CDR3 coding DNA: TGTGCCAGCAGCAAACAGTACAGGGTAGTTGTGGAGACCCAGTACTTC.

The chain couples TRBV30 to TRBJ1-5; D not resolved. The CDR3 sequence is 16 residues long. CDR1 and CDR2 from the germline V gene are GTSNPN and SVGIG (reference sequence). Trimming took off 0 bases at V and 0 bases at J, with 12 bases between the two ends. The CDR3 coding sequence is TGTGCCTGGAGTGTACGAACCTATGATAGCAATCAGCCCCAGCATTTT. As protein: CAWSVRTYDSNQPQHF.

The chain is built from TRBV11-2 and TRBJ2-7; possibly TRBD2 for D (6 bases). Germline loops: CDR1 SGHAT, CDR2 FQNNGV. Trimming removed 0 bases from V and 4 bases from J, with 16 bases in between. The CDR3 extends over 16 amino acids. Here the CDR3 reads CASSLEPGVLSYEQYF. CDR3 in DNA: TGTGCCAGCAGCTTAGAGCCGGGAGTTCTTTCGTACGAGCAGTACTTC.

The V gene is TRBV7-9, the J gene TRBJ2-2; D might be TRBD2 (6 bases). The CDR3 runs 15 residues. V was cut by 5 bases and J by 0 bases, with 10 bases left in between. Per germline, CDR1 SEHNR and CDR2 FQNEAQ (reference sequence). CDR3 amino acids: CASSRRGTNTGELFF. CDR3 DNA: TGTGCCAGCAGCCGTCGGGGGACGAACACCGGGGAGCTGTTTTTT.

The V gene is TRBV6-5, the J gene TRBJ1-2; no clear D gene. V lost 4 bases, J lost 3 bases, and 12 bases lay in between. Germline CDR1 and CDR2: MNHEY and SVGAGI. The CDR3 is made up of 14 amino acids. The DNA of the CDR3 is TGTGCCAGCAGTTCCAGCGCGGGCTACTATGGCTACACCTTC. It is translated as CASSSSAGYYGYTF.

The chain uses TRBV4-3 and TRBJ1-1; possibly TRBD1 for D (5 bases). The CDR3 spans 15 residues. CDR1 and CDR2 (germline): LGHNA, YSLEER. Trimming left V 4 bases short and J 0 bases short, with 12 bases between. CDR3 loop: CASSPLGGLNTEAFF. CDR3 bases: TGCGCCAGCAGCCCCTTGGGGGGATTGAACACTGAAGCTTTCTTT.

The chain uses TRBV7-8 and TRBJ2-7; 8 bases map to TRBD1. The V gene end was trimmed by 3 bases and the J gene end by 8 bases; junction bases not matched to a gene: 12. CDR1 is SGHVS and CDR2 is FQNEAQ in the germline V gene. The CDR3 covers 15 residues. As DNA, the CDR3 is TGTGCCAGCAGCTTTTTCGCCAGGACAGGGCCGAAGCAGTACTTC. It translates to CASSFFARTGPKQYF. The entire variable domain, with the rest obtained from reference TRBV7-8 and TRBJ2-7, is as follows: GAGVSQSPRYKVAKRGQDVALRCDPISGHVSLFWYQQALGQGPEFLTYFQNEAQLDKSGLPSDRFFAERPEGSVSTLKIQRTQQEDSAVYLCASSFFARTGPKQYFGPGTRLTVT.

V is TRBV28 and J is TRBJ1-2; D is ambiguous. Trimming pared 6 bases from V and 0 bases from J, leaving 8 bases between. Germline CDR1 reads MDHEN; CDR2 reads SYDVKM. This CDR3 has 13 amino acids. The CDR3 DNA follows: TGTGCCAGCAGCCCAGACACTAACTATGGCTACACCTTC. Translating it yields CASSPDTNYGYTF.

This clone was observed once. The J gene is TRBJ1-2, the V gene TRBV6-1, with D uncertain. V lost 1 base and J 3 bases, leaving 12 bases between the germline ends. The germline V gene has CDR1 MNHNS and CDR2 SASEGT. The CDR3 totals 15 residues. CDR3 in amino acids: CASSEDELMDYGYTF. DNA of the CDR3: TGTGCCAGCAGTGAAGATGAGTTGATGGACTATGGCTACACCTTC.

This clone has a single count. This rearrangement joins TRBV11-2 to TRBJ2-1, with 11 bases identical to TRBD2. The V segment lost 1 base and the J segment 4 bases; nucleotides outside the gene matches: 9. CDR1 is SGHAT, CDR2 FQNNGV, per germline. This CDR3 spans 18 amino acids. The CDR3 loop is CASSLARLAGNRYNEQFF. The CDR3, as DNA: TGTGCCAGCAGCTTAGCGAGACTAGCGGGAAATCGGTACAATGAGCAGTTCTTC. Looking up the rest from reference TRBV11-2 and TRBJ2-1 gives the full variable domain: EAGVAQSPRYKIIEKRQSVAFWCNPISGHATLYWYQQILGQGPKLLIQFQNNGVVDDSQLPKDRFSAERLKGVDSTLKIQPAKLEDSAVYLCASSLARLAGNRYNEQFFGPGTRLTVL.

The gene calls are TRBV9 and TRBJ2-7; 12 bases align to TRBD1. The CDR3 length is 15 residues. Germline V gene data show CDR1 as SGDLS and CDR2 as YYNGEE. V was pared by 2 bases and J by 5 bases, with 5 bases of the junction left unmatched. The CDR3 reads CASSVEGQGADEQYF. CDR3 coding DNA: TGTGCCAGCAGCGTCGAGGGACAGGGGGCTGACGAGCAGTACTTC.